A selection of T cell receptor beta chains follows, all from one sample in a study of a mutant IDH1 vaccine in newly diagnosed glioma. Antigens of these TCRs are unknown. Data came from immunoSEQ multiplex PCR; TCRdb stores just in-frame clones and leaves some out. This sample has about 56,000 clones, with 85% to 90% found just once. Specimen: PBMCs, collected from a glioma patient whose treatment included an IDH1 peptide vaccine. The origin of the receptors is a man in his forties with glioma. Both conserved end residues are part of each CDR3. The D gene is left open where the match is weak. A clone size is listed for some rows: how often the clone was seen (once, few, many), or a class if it is expanded.

j_gene,d_gene,abundance,v_gene,CDR3aa,CDR3nt
TRBJ1-5,NA,NA,TRBV19,CASSIRRNGNQPQHF,TGTGCCAGTAGTATTCGGAGAAATGGCAATCAGCCCCAGCATTTT
TRBJ1-5,NA,few,TRBV6-5,CASSYAGGEPQHF,TGTGCCAGCAGTTACGCGGGGGGTGAGCCCCAGCATTTT
TRBJ1-3,NA,NA,TRBV11-2,CASSFQYVSGNTIYF,TGTGCCAGCAGCTTTCAGTACGTCTCTGGAAACACCATATATTTT
TRBJ2-1,NA,NA,TRBV27,CASRRYNEQFF,TGTGCCAGCAGACGTTACAATGAGCAGTTCTTC
TRBJ2-1,TRBD2,NA,TRBV5-4,CASSADLAGGYNEQFF,TGTGCCAGCAGCGCCGATCTAGCGGGAGGCTACAATGAGCAGTTCTTC
TRBJ2-1,TRBD2,NA,TRBV25-1,CASSHLRLAGGRVFF,TGTGCCAGCAGCCATTTGAGGCTAGCGGGAGGGCGGGTGTTCTTC
TRBJ1-2,TRBD1,NA,TRBV4-3,CASSQGGQGGGYTF,TGCGCCAGCAGCCAAGGGGGACAGGGAGGCGGCTACACCTTC
TRBJ2-7,NA,NA,TRBV11-1,CASSAYGGRLYEQYF,TGTGCCAGCAGCGCATACGGTGGACGCCTCTACGAGCAGTACTTC
TRBJ1-2,TRBD1,NA,TRBV28,CASSQQGNYGYTF,TGTGCCAGCAGTCAACAGGGGAACTATGGCTACACCTTC
TRBJ2-7,TRBD2,NA,TRBV13,CASSSGGGRASEQYF,TGTGCCAGCAGCTCTGGGGGGGGGAGGGCCTCCGAGCAGTACTTC
TRBJ2-7,TRBD1,NA,TRBV5-1,CASSLAPGTGGGEQYF,TGCGCCAGCAGCTTGGCACCCGGGACAGGGGGCGGGGAGCAGTACTTC
TRBJ1-3,NA,NA,TRBV7-9,CASSEGQSSGNTIYF,TGTGCCAGCAGCGAAGGACAGTCTTCTGGAAACACCATATATTTT
TRBJ2-3,NA,NA,TRBV14,CASSHTYTQYF,TGTGCCAGCAGCCACACGTATACGCAGTATTTT
TRBJ2-5,TRBD1,NA,TRBV5-1,CATSGGEYQETQYF,TGCGCCACCTCAGGGGGAGAGTACCAAGAGACCCAGTACTTC
TRBJ2-1,NA,NA,TRBV29-1,CSVVLPTRYNEQFF,TGCAGCGTTGTGCTCCCGACGCGTTACAATGAGCAGTTCTTC
TRBJ2-2,NA,NA,TRBV19,CASSRLSGNTGELFF,TGTGCCAGTAGCCGACTCAGCGGAAACACCGGGGAGCTGTTTTTT
TRBJ2-7,NA,NA,TRBV19,CASSSATFPDEQYF,TGTGCCAGTAGTAGCGCTACGTTCCCCGACGAGCAGTACTTC
TRBJ2-7,NA,once,TRBV7-9,CASSSLDNRYEQYF,TGTGCCAGCAGCTCCCTTGACAATCGCTACGAGCAGTACTTC
TRBJ1-2,TRBD1,NA,TRBV5-4,CASSFSRGIYGYTF,TGTGCCAGCAGCTTTTCCAGGGGGATCTATGGCTACACCTTC
TRBJ1-3,NA,NA,TRBV7-2,CASSSFDGAAGNTIYF,TGTGCCAGCAGTTCCTTCGATGGGGCCGCTGGAAACACCATATATTTT
TRBJ2-3,NA,NA,TRBV10-3,CAISERTSTDTQYF,TGTGCCATCAGTGAGCGGACTAGCACAGATACGCAGTATTTT
TRBJ1-1,NA,NA,TRBV20-1,CSATPKTEAFF,TGCAGTGCTACTCCAAAAACTGAAGCTTTCTTT
TRBJ1-2,TRBD1,NA,TRBV6-5,CASSQITGVYGYTF,TGTGCCAGCAGTCAAATCACAGGGGTCTATGGCTACACCTTC
TRBJ2-3,TRBD1,NA,TRBV29-1,CSVSTGGKNTQYF,TGCAGCGTCTCAACAGGGGGGAAAAATACGCAGTATTTT
TRBJ1-5,NA,NA,TRBV19,CASSGTRGDQPQHF,TGTGCCAGTAGCGGGACACGGGGAGATCAGCCCCAGCATTTT
TRBJ2-2,NA,NA,TRBV15,CATSRGGSPGELFF,TGTGCCACCAGCAGAGGAGGGTCTCCCGGGGAGCTGTTTTTT
TRBJ1-1,NA,NA,TRBV19,CASSMGKQGRTEAFF,TGTGCCAGTAGTATGGGGAAACAGGGCAGGACTGAAGCTTTCTTT